This entry describes one T cell receptor (beta chain). Profiling relied on immunoSEQ multiplex PCR, and the TCRdb table lists in-frame clones only, not all of them. The sample shows about 22,000 clones, around 85% of them seen only once. The sample comes from a study of OX40 agonist ivuxolimab in advanced cancers. Trimming shortened V by 6 bases and J by 1 base, and 12 bases separated the two germline ends. Germline V gene lookup returns CDR1 SGHAT and CDR2 FQNNGV. This CDR3 is 15 amino acids long. Source: CD4+ or CD8+ T cells sorted from blood, taken in a trial of the OX40 agonist ivuxolimab. The chain links TRBV11-2 to TRBJ1-4, with a weak D call TRBD1 (5 bases). The sequence derives from an adult with an advanced solid tumor such as melanoma, head and neck, liver or kidney cancer. CDR3 protein: CASRSGKVTNEKLFF. The CDR3 coding sequence is TGTGCCAGCAGGTCAGGGAAGGTAACTAATGAAAAACTGTTTTTT.